The source of this T cell receptor (beta chain) is a study of beta chain features in type 1 diabetes. Reverse transcription of all isolated RNA meant that expressed TCRB transcripts were sequenced. TCRdb's copy holds only in-frame clones and misses some; the assay was immunoSEQ multiplex PCR. This sample has around 600,000 clones, with around 12% found just once. CDR1 is GTSNPN and CDR2 is SVGIG in the germline V gene (reference sequence). Trimming cost V 3 bases and J 0 bases; bases outside gene matches: 8. The length of the CDR3 is 16 residues. Study-level findings and limits: Across all four CD4+ subsets, people with type 1 diabetes showed modestly shorter TCRB CDR3s.

Note on this clone: The antigen is not known.

Source material: naive CD4+ T cells from blood. The TCR was taken from a man younger than 40 with type 1 diabetes. The gene calls are TRBV30 and TRBJ2-3; 8 bases align to TRBD2. In DNA form, the CDR3 reads TGTGCCTGGAGCCTCGGGGGGGGCTTAAGCACAGATACGCAGTATTTT. Translating gives CAWSLGGGLSTDTQYF.